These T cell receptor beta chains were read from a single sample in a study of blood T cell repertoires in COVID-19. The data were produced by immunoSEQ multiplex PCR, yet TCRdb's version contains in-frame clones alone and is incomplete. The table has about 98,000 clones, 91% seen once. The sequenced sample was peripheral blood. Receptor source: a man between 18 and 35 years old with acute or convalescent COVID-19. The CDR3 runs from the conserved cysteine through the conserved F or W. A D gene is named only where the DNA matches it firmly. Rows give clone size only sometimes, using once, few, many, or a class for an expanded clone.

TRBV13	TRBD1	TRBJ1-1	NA	TGTGCCAACGCTAACAGGGGGGACATAAACACTGAAGCTTTCTTT	CANANRGDINTEAFF
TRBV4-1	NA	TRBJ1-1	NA	TGCGCCAGCAGCCAAGAGGCACTAAACACTGAAGCTTTCTTT	CASSQEALNTEAFF
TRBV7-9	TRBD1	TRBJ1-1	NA	TGTGCCAGCAGCCTACCGGACAGGGGCAGGGAAGCTTTCTTT	CASSLPDRGREAFF
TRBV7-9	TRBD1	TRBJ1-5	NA	TGTGCCAGCAGCTTAGGCACAGGGGATATCTCCAATCAGCCCCAGCATTTT	CASSLGTGDISNQPQHF
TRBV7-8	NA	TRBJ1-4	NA	TGTGCCAGCAGCTTAAAAATCTCGGGGGGAAAACTGTTTTTT	CASSLKISGGKLFF
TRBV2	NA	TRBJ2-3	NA	TGTGCCAGCAGTGGAGACAGGCTCACAGATACGCAGTATTTT	CASSGDRLTDTQYF
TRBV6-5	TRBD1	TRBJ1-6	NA	TGTGCCAGCAGCGACAGGGACAATTCACCCCTCCACTTT	CASSDRDNSPLHF
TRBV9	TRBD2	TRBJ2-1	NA	TGTGCCAGCAGCACGACCTTAGCGGGGGGGCGGATAGTCTCCTACAATGAGCAGTTCTTC	CASSTTLAGGRIVSYNEQFF
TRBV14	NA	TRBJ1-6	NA	TGTGCCAGCAGCCAAGCGACAGGCCTAAATTCACCCCTCCACTTT	CASSQATGLNSPLHF
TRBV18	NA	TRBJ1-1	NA	TGTGCCAGTTTCGCTCAGGCAGGGGCTTTGAACACTGAAGCTTTCTTT	CASFAQAGALNTEAFF
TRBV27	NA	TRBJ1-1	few	TGTGCCAGCTGTCCCGGACTCCTGAACACTGAAGCTTTCTTT	CASCPGLLNTEAFF
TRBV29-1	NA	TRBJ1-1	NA	TGCAGCGTGACTAGGAGCTCAAACACTGAAGCTTTCTTT	CSVTRSSNTEAFF
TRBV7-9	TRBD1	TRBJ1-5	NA	TGTGCCAGCAGCTTGGACAGGGGCTCCTTCTATAGCAATCAGCCCCAGCATTTT	CASSLDRGSFYSNQPQHF
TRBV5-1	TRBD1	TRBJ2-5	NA	TGCGCCAGCAGCTCCTCCGGACAGGGGGCGGGAGAGACCCAGTACTTC	CASSSSGQGAGETQYF
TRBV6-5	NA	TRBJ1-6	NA	TGTGCCAGCAGGGCAGGGGTAGGTAATTCACCCCTCCACTTT	CASRAGVGNSPLHF
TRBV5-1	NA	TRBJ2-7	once	TGCGCCAGCAGCTTGGTTTTGGGCAGGTTATACGAGCAGTACTTC	CASSLVLGRLYEQYF
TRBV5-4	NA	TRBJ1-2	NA	TGTGCCAGCAGCTTCGGGCAATTTACACGCGGGGGCTACACCTTC	CASSFGQFTRGGYTF
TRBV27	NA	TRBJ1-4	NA	TGTGCCAGCCGCCAGTGGGGCCTTAATGAAAAACTGTTTTTT	CASRQWGLNEKLFF
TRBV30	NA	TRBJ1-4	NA	TGTGCCTGGAGTGTAATCAGGGGCTTGAATGAAAAACTGTTTTTT	CAWSVIRGLNEKLFF
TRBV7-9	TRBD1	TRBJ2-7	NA	TGTGCCAGCAGCTCAAAGACAGGGGGCCACGAGCAGTACTTC	CASSSKTGGHEQYF
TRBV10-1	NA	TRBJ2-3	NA	TGCGCCAGCAGTGAAGCGGGACAGGGCACAGATACGCAGTATTTT	CASSEAGQGTDTQYF
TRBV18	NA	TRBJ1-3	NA	TGTGCCAGCTCACCTTTTGACAGGTCTCGCTCTGGAAACACCATATATTTT	CASSPFDRSRSGNTIYF
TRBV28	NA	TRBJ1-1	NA	TGTGCCAGCATAGGGGTAACAGAGAACACTGAAGCTTTCTTT	CASIGVTENTEAFF
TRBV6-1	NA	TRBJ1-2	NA	TGTGCCAGCAGTGACGGAGCGGGGCAGGGCTATGGCTACACCTTC	CASSDGAGQGYGYTF
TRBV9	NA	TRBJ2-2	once	TGTGCCAGCACCGACACCGGGGAGCTGTTTTTT	CASTDTGELFF
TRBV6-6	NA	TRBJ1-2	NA	TGTGCCAGCATCCTGGGCGGCAGGGTGAGCAACTATGGCTACACCTTC	CASILGGRVSNYGYTF
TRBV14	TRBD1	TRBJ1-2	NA	TGTGCCAGCAGCCAAGACAGGGGGGGCTACACCTTC	CASSQDRGGYTF
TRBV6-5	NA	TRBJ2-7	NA	TGTGCCAGCAGTCGCGTCTCGGACTTGGGCTACGAGCAGTACTTC	CASSRVSDLGYEQYF
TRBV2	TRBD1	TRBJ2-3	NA	TGTGCCAGCAGTGGGTCAACGGGACAGGATACGCAGTATTTT	CASSGSTGQDTQYF
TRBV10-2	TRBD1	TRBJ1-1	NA	TGCGCCAGCAACACCCCGGGACAGGCGGGTACTGAAGCTTTCTTT	CASNTPGQAGTEAFF
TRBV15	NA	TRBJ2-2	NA	TGTGCCACCAGGGCACCTAACACCGGGGAGCTGTTTTTT	CATRAPNTGELFF
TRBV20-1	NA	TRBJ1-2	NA	TGCAGTGCTAGTTCCGGGACTAACTATGGCTACACCTTC	CSASSGTNYGYTF
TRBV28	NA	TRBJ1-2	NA	TGTGCCAGCAGTCGTAACTATGGCTACACCTTC	CASSRNYGYTF
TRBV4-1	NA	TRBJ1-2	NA	TGCGCCAGCAGCCAAGAAACAGGGATTTTCCGGAGGGGCTACACCTTC	CASSQETGIFRRGYTF
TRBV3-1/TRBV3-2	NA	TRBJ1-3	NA	TGTGCCAGCAGCCCGGCGGGGGTTGGAAACACCATATATTTT	CASSPAGVGNTIYF
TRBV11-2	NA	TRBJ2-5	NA	TGTGCCAGCAGCTTTGGTCCCGGGACCCAGTACTTC	CASSFGPGTQYF
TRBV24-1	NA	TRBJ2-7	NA	TGTGCCACCAGGATGGGCCTTATAATCCAGCGGTCCTACGAGCAGTACTTC	CATRMGLIIQRSYEQYF
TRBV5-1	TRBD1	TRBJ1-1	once	TGCGCCAGCAGCCCGGATGGACAGGGGACGACTGAAGCTTTCTTT	CASSPDGQGTTEAFF
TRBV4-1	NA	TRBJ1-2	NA	TGCGCCAGCAGCCAAGCCCAGGGTCATGGCTACACCTTC	CASSQAQGHGYTF
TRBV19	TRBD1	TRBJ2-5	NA	TGTGCCAGTAGTATAGGACAGGGGGCCAGGGAGACCCAGTACTTC	CASSIGQGARETQYF
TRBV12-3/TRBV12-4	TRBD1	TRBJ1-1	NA	TGTGCCAGCAGACAGGGGTCTGAAGCTTTCTTT	CASRQGSEAFF
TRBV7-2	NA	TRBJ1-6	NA	TGTGCCAGCACCCCCCGGGACACCACGAATTCACCCCTCCACTTT	CASTPRDTTNSPLHF
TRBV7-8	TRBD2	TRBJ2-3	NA	TGTGCCAGCAGCCGGCTCGGGGGGGCCGGGTCGTCAGATACGCAGTATTTT	CASSRLGGAGSSDTQYF
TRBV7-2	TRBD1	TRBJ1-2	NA	TGTGCCAGCAGCCTCACGGGGACAGAAAACTATGGCTACACCTTC	CASSLTGTENYGYTF
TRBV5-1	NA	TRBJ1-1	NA	TGCGCCAGCAGTCCAAGCGTGGGCACTGAAGCTTTCTTT	CASSPSVGTEAFF
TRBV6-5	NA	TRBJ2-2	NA	TGTGCCAGCAGGGCTGCGAACACCGGGGAGCTGTTTTTT	CASRAANTGELFF
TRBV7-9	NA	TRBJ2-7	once	TGTGCCAGCATCCCTCCGGGAGATCCCTACGAGCAGTACTTC	CASIPPGDPYEQYF
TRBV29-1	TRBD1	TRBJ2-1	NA	TGCAGCGTTGTCTTCCGGACAGGGCAAGCAAATGAGCAGTTCTTC	CSVVFRTGQANEQFF
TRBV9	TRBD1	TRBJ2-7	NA	TGTGCCAGCAGCGCTACAGGGGCCTCCTACGAGCAGTACTTC	CASSATGASYEQYF
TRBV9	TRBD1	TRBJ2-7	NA	TGTGCCAGCAGCGTATCCCCGGACAGGGCAAGGGACGAGCAGTACTTC	CASSVSPDRARDEQYF
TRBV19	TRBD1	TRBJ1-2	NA	TGTGCCAGTAGTAGCCGCCGGGACAGGGGGCCTGGCTACACCTTC	CASSSRRDRGPGYTF
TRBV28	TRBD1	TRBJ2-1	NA	TGTGCCGTACCATCCCTCTCCCGCGGGACAGGGGTGAATGAGCAGTTCTTC	CAVPSLSRGTGVNEQFF
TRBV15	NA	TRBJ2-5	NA	TGTGCCACCAGCAGAGATACCCCCGGGACAAATCAAGAGACCCAGTACTTC	CATSRDTPGTNQETQYF
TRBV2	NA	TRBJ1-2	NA	TGTGCCAGCAATCGAGGACAGAGGGTCGGCTACACCTTC	CASNRGQRVGYTF
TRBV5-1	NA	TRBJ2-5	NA	TGCGCCAGCAGTCTCGGCACAGGACAAGAGACCCAGTACTTC	CASSLGTGQETQYF
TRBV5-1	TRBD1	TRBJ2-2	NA	TGCGCCAGCAGCTCCTATACAGGGGGCTACACCGGGGAGCTGTTTTTT	CASSSYTGGYTGELFF
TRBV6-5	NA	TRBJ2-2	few	TGTGCCAGCAGCCTGGGCCACACCGGGGAGCTGTTTTTT	CASSLGHTGELFF
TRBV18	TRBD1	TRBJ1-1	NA	TGTGCCAGCTCTCGGGGGACAGGGGAGAACACTGAAGCTTTCTTT	CASSRGTGENTEAFF